A single sample is the source of the 6 T cell receptor beta chains below, sequenced in a study of post-analysis software for immune sequencing data. The study, taken as a whole, reports: Compared with controls, patients had more of about five TRBV segments, including TRBV5-6, TRBV5-1 and TRBV20-1.

Unique molecular identifiers were carried by the TCR beta cDNA libraries. Via MiXCR, TCRdb re-called the PCR reads, giving one row per CDR3 protein. Of more than 450,000 distinct CDR3 sequences listed, roughly 40% are singletons. Their antigens are not known. Specimen: blood. These receptors came from a girl between 5 and 17 years old with multiple sclerosis.

The chain has TRBV12-3 or TRBV12-4 and TRBJ1-1; a possible D gene is TRBD1 (6 bases). V was trimmed by 7 bases and J by 6 bases, leaving 15 bases between them. The CDR3 covers 13 residues. CDR3 residues: CASISTGGAEAFF. CDR3 nucleotides: TGTGCCAGCATTTCGACAGGAGGAGCTGAAGCTTTCTTT.

This chain joins TRBV5-1 and TRBJ2-7, with a weak D call TRBD1 (6 bases). In germline, CDR1 is SGHRS, CDR2 YFSETQ. CDR3 length equals 11 residues. V was shortened by 7 bases and J by 2 bases, with 7 bases between the two germline ends. The CDR3 here is CASQGTYEQYF. The CDR3 DNA follows: TGCGCCAGCCAGGGGACCTACGAGCAGTACTTC.

This clonotype was detected a few times. The V call is TRBV7-9, the J call TRBJ2-4; possibly TRBD2 for D (5 bases). Germline CDR1 SEHNR, CDR2 FQNEAQ (reference sequence). The ends were cut back, 1 base at V and 3 bases at J, with 7 bases in the middle. This CDR3 has 14 residues. CDR3 region: CASSLEEGKNIQYF. The CDR3 DNA reads TGTGCCAGCAGCTTAGAAGAGGGCAAAAACATTCAGTACTTC.

This clonotype was counted only a few times. This rearrangement joins TRBV20-1 to TRBJ1-1; perhaps TRBD1 as D (6 bases). The CDR3 sequence is 14 residues long. V was shortened by 0 bases and J by 1 base, with 9 bases between the two germline ends. Germline loops: CDR1 DFQATT, CDR2 SNEGSKA (reference sequence). The CDR3 bases are TGCAGTGCTAGAGATCAGGGGTCGAACACTGAAGCTTTCTTT. This sequence encodes CSARDQGSNTEAFF.

In this sample, this clonotype turned up a few times. V gene TRBV5-1 combines with J gene TRBJ1-1, with a possible D match to TRBD1 (5 bases). Germline V gene data show CDR1 as SGHRS and CDR2 as YFSETQ. V lost 0 bases to trimming and J lost 6 bases, with 15 bases between them. The length of the CDR3 is 15 residues. The CDR3 loop reads CASSLEGTGYSEAFF. In nucleotides, the CDR3 is TGCGCCAGCAGCTTGGAGGGGACGGGTTATTCTGAAGCTTTCTTT.

The chain has TRBV12-3 or TRBV12-4 and TRBJ1-6; 9 bases agree with TRBD1. CDR3 length: 14 amino acids. The trim removed 5 bases at V and 10 bases at J, leaving 6 bases unmatched. The DNA of the CDR3 is TGTGCCAGCAGTGCACAGGGGGCGGGGTCACCCCTCCACTTT. Translated: CASSAQGAGSPLHF.